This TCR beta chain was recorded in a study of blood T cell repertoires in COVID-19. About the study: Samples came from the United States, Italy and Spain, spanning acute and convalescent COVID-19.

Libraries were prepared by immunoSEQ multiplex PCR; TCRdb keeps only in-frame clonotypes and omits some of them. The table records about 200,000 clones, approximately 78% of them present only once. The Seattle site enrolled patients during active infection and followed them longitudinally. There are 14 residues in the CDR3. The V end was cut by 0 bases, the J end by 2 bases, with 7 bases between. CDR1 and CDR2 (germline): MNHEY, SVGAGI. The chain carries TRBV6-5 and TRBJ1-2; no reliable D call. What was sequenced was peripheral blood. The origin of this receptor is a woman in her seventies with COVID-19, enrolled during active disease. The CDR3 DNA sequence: TGTGCCAGCAGTTACTCACCGGGGAACTATGGCTACACCTTC. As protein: CASSYSPGNYGYTF.